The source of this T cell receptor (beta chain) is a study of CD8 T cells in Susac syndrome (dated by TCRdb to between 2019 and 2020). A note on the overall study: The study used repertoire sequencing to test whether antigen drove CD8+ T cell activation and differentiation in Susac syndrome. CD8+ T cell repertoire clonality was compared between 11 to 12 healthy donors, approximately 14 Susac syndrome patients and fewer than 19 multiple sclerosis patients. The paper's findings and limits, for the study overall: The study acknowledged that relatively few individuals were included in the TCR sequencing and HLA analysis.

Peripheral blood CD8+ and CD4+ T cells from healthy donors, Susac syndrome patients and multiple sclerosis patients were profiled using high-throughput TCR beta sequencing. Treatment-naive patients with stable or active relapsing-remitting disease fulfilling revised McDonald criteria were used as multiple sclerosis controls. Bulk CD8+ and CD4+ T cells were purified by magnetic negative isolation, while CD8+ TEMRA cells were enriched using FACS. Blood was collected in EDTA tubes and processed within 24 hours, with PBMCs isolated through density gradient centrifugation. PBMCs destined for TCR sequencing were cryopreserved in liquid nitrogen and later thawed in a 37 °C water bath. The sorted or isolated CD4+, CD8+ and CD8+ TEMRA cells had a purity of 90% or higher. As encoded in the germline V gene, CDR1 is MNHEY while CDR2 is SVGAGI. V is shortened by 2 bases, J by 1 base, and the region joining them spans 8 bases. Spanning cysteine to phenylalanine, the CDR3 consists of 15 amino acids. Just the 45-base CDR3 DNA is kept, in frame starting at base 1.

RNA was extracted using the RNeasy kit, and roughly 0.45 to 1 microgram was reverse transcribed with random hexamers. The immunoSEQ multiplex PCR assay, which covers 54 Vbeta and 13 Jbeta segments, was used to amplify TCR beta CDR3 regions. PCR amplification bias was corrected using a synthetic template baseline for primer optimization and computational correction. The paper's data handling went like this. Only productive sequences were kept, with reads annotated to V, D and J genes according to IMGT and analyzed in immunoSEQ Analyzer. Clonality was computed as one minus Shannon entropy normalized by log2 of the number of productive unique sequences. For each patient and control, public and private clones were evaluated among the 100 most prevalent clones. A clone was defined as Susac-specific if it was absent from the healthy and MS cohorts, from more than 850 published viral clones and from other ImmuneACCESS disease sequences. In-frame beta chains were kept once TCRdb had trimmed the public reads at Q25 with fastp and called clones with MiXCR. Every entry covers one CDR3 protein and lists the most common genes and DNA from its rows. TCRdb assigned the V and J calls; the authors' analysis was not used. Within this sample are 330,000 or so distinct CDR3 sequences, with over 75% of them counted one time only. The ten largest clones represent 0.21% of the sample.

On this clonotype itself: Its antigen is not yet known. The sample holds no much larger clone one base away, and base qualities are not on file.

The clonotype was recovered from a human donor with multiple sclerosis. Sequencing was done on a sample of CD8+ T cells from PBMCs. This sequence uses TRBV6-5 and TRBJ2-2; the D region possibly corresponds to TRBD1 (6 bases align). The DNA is TGTGCCAGCAGTTACATACAGGGGAACACCGGGGAGCTGTTTTTT. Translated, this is CASSYIQGNTGELFF.